Each of the 15 T cell receptor beta chains below was sequenced from the same sample in a study of T cells after yellow fever vaccination. Using its own MiXCR run on the 5' RACE reads, TCRdb lists one record per CDR3 protein. Among approximately 550,000 distinct CDR3 sequences listed, 15% to 20% were seen once. The sequenced sample was PBMCs, obtained 15 days after the yellow fever booster vaccination. The receptors shown here come from a man aged 25-45 years who received the YFV17D yellow fever vaccine.

CDR3 nucleotide sequence: TGTGCCAGCAGCTGGGTGGGGAGCTCCTACGAGCAGTACTTC. The encoded protein is CASSWVGSSYEQYF. This chain uses TRBV5-6 with TRBJ2-7; tentatively, D is TRBD2 (5 bases). V was shortened by 3 bases and J by 0 bases, with 10 bases between the two germline ends. Germline V lookup: CDR1 SGHDT, CDR2 YYEEEE. The CDR3 is 14 residues long.

The chain employs TRBV6-1 and TRBJ2-1; TRBD1 aligns across 8 bases. V lost 7 bases and J lost 2; bases outside the gene matches: 10. The CDR3 consists of 16 residues. Germline CDR1 reads MNHNS; CDR2 reads SASEGT. As DNA, the CDR3 is TGTGCCAGCAAGCTACAGGACAGGGAGGCCTACAATGAGCAGTTCTTC. Protein: CASKLQDREAYNEQFF.

This clonotype turned up a few times. The chain recombines TRBV20-1 with TRBJ2-6; 8 bases are shared with TRBD1. Germline V gene data show CDR1 as DFQATT and CDR2 as SNEGSKA (reference sequence). There are 17 residues in the CDR3. With 6 bases clipped from V and 2 bases from J, the junction kept 12 bases outside the gene matches. The CDR3 protein is CSAPPTGEQPGANVLTF. The CDR3 nucleotides are TGCAGTGCCCCACCGACAGGGGAGCAACCTGGGGCCAACGTCCTGACTTTC.

The chain links TRBV27 to TRBJ1-6, with TRBD1 identical over 7 bases. The CDR3 is made up of 15 amino acids. Trimming removed 4 bases from V and 9 bases from J; junction bases left unmatched: 9. The V gene's germline CDR1 is MNHEY and CDR2 SMNVEV (reference sequence). This chain's CDR3 is CASSSNQGEASPLHF. DNA for the CDR3: TGTGCCAGCAGTTCCAACCAGGGGGAGGCTTCACCCCTCCACTTT.

A few counts support this clonotype. The chain links TRBV20-1 to TRBJ2-2; 16 bases line up with TRBD2. This CDR3 contains 17 residues. With 3 bases clipped from V and 6 bases from J, the junction kept 7 bases outside the gene matches. Germline V CDR1 and CDR2: DFQATT, SNEGSKA (reference sequence). CDR3: CSARGTSGRARAGELFF. The CDR3 region has the DNA TGCAGTGCTAGGGGGACTAGCGGGAGGGCCAGGGCCGGGGAGCTGTTTTTT.

In nucleotides, the CDR3 is TGCGCCAGCAGCCAAACCGGGACAGGAGACGTCAATGAGCAGTTCTTC. Translated, it gives CASSQTGTGDVNEQFF. The chain has TRBV4-3 and TRBJ2-1; the match to TRBD1 covers 8 bases. The germline CDR1 and CDR2 sequences are LGHNA and YSLEER. V lost 2 bases and J lost 6; bases outside the gene matches: 9. This CDR3 spans 16 amino acids.

V usage is TRBV3-1 and J usage is TRBJ2-2; 12 bases agree with TRBD2. This CDR3 spans 19 amino acids. The germline V gene encodes CDR1 LGHDT and CDR2 YNNKEL (reference sequence). Unmatched junction bases numbered 14, after V lost 4 bases and J lost 5 bases. The CDR3 here is CASSPRLAGGIVGTGELFF. CDR3 nucleotides: TGTGCCAGCAGCCCCCGGCTAGCGGGAGGGATCGTGGGGACCGGGGAGCTGTTTTTT.

The chain recombines TRBV30 with TRBJ1-2; TRBD1 is a possible D gene (6 bases). Germline assignment: CDR1 GTSNPN and CDR2 SVGIG (reference sequence). This CDR3 has 13 residues. V was pared by 3 bases and J by 2 bases, with 10 bases between. In DNA form, the CDR3 reads TGTGCCTGGAGAAGAACAGGGAACTATGGCTACACCTTC. Its translation is CAWRRTGNYGYTF. Full variable domain (outside the CDR3, taken from reference TRBV30 and TRBJ1-2): SQTIHQWPATLVQPVGSPLSLECTVEGTSNPNLYWYRQAAGRGLQLLFYSVGIGQISSEVPQNLSASRPQDRQFILSSKKLLLSDSGFYLCAWRRTGNYGYTFGSGTRLTVV.

The gene calls are TRBV7-2 and TRBJ2-5, with 13 positions matching TRBD2. The V gene end was trimmed by 5 bases and the J gene end by 13 bases; junction bases not matched to a gene: 10. This CDR3 spans 14 amino acids. Per the germline V gene, CDR1 is SGHTA and CDR2 is FQGNSA. CDR3 in amino acids: CASSVGLAGEPRYF. The CDR3 DNA reads as TGTGCCAGCAGCGTTGGACTAGCGGGGGAGCCGCGGTACTTC. Full variable domain (missing parts from reference TRBV7-2 and TRBJ2-5): GAGVSQSPSNKVTEKGKDVELRCDPISGHTALYWYRQSLGQGLEFLIYFQGNSAPDKSGLPSDRFSAERTGGSVSTLTIQRTQQEDSAVYLCASSVGLAGEPRYFGPGTRLLVL.

The rearrangement uses TRBV7-2 and TRBJ2-1, with D unresolved. The CDR3 sequence is 14 residues long. In germline, CDR1 is SGHTA, CDR2 FQGNSA. Trimming pared 2 bases from V and 4 bases from J, leaving 9 bases between. CDR3 amino acids: CASSLRALYNEQFF. Written as DNA, the CDR3 is TGTGCCAGCAGCTTACGGGCTCTTTACAATGAGCAGTTCTTC.

In this sample, this clonotype turned up a few times. The rearrangement uses TRBV5-1 and TRBJ2-1, with TRBD1 as a possible D gene (6 bases). The V gene lost 1 base and the J gene lost 10 bases, with 9 bases spanning the gap. CDR1 is SGHRS and CDR2 is YFSETQ in the germline V gene. There are 12 residues in the CDR3. The CDR3 loop reads CASSLQGQEQFF. The CDR3 bases are TGCGCCAGCAGCTTGCAGGGGCAGGAGCAGTTCTTC.

This clonotype has more than one count but fewer than ten. V is TRBV7-6 and J is TRBJ2-5; D is perhaps TRBD2 (7 bases). Germline V lookup: CDR1 SGHVS, CDR2 FNYEAQ. This CDR3 is 15 amino acids long. V was clipped by 6 bases and J by 5 bases, with 19 bases between them. The CDR3 reads CASRHTGGSRETQYF. The CDR3 region has the DNA TGTGCCAGCAGGCACACGGGGGGCAGTAGGGAGACCCAGTACTTC.

This clonotype was seen a handful of times. The genes are TRBV12-3 or TRBV12-4 and TRBJ2-2; TRBD2 matches at 8 bases. This CDR3 has 15 residues. V shed 6 bases, J shed 0 bases, and the junction held 3 bases outside the gene matches. DNA for the CDR3: TGTGCCAGCAGGGTTAGCGGGGCGAACACCGGGGAGCTGTTTTTT. Amino acids: CASRVSGANTGELFF.

J is TRBJ2-1 and V is TRBV6-1, with 7 bases identical to TRBD2. Trimming removed 7 bases from V and 5 bases from J; junction bases left unmatched: 14. This CDR3 has 16 residues. The germline CDR1 and CDR2 sequences are MNHNS and SASEGT. CDR3 region: CASNKYPGGVDNEQFF. The CDR3 DNA reads TGTGCCAGCAATAAGTATCCTGGGGGGGTAGACAATGAGCAGTTCTTC.

This clonotype was observed at least ten times. The V call is TRBV20-1, the J call TRBJ2-4; D remains ambiguous. The CDR3 totals 13 residues. V was clipped by 0 bases and J by 9 bases, with 12 bases between them. Germline V gene data show CDR1 as DFQATT and CDR2 as SNEGSKA (reference sequence). This CDR3 is CSARDLASAIQYF. The CDR3 DNA sequence: TGCAGTGCTAGAGATCTCGCCTCGGCCATTCAGTACTTC.